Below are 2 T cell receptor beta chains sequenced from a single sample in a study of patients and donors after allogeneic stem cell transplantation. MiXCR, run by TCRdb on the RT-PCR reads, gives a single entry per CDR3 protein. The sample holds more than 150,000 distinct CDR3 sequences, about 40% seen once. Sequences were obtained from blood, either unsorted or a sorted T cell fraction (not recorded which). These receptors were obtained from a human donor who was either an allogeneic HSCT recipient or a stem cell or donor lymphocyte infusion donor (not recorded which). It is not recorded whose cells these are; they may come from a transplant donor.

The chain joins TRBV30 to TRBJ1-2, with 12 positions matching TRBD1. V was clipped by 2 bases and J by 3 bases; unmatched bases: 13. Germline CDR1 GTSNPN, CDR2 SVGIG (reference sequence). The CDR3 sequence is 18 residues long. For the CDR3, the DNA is TGTGCCTGGAGTCACACGGGGACAGGGGGCGAGTACCACTATGGCTACACCTTC. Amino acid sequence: CAWSHTGTGGEYHYGYTF.

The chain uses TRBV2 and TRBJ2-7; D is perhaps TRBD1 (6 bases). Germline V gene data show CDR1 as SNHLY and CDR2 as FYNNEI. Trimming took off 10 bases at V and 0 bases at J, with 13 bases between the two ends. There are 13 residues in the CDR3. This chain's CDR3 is CATRQDDSYEQYF. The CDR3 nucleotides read TGTGCCACCAGACAGGACGACTCCTACGAGCAGTACTTC.